This T cell receptor (beta chain) was recovered during a study of cytomegalovirus exposure and HLA in healthy donors. The CDR3 is made up of 14 amino acids. Germline CDR1 and CDR2: LNHDA and SQIVND (reference sequence). Trimming pared 4 bases from V and 2 bases from J, leaving 6 bases between. The assay was immunoSEQ multiplex PCR, and TCRdb's table has in-frame clones only and misses some. The data contain over 150,000 clones, 75% to 90% of them singletons. The chain couples TRBV19 to TRBJ2-6; D might be TRBD1 (5 bases). This TCR derives from a woman under 30 in good health and CMV-seronegative. The sequenced material came from PBMCs. This chain's CDR3 is CASSTRAGANVLTF. The CDR3 bases are TGTGCCAGTAGTACCAGGGCTGGGGCCAACGTCCTGACTTTC.